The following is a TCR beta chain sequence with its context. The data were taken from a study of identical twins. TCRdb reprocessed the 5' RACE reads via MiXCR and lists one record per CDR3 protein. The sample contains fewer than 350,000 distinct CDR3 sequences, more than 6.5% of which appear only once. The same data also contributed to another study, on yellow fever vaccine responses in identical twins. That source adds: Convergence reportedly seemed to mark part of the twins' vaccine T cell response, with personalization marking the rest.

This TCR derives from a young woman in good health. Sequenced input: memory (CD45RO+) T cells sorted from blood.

This CDR3 is CASRFSKPPYNEQFF. Here the CDR3 DNA reads TGCGCCAGCAGGTTTAGTAAGCCCCCCTACAATGAGCAGTTCTTC. The rearrangement joins TRBV5-1 to TRBJ2-1; D unclear. Trimming stripped 5 bases from V and 2 bases from J, with 14 bases between. The CDR3 spans 15 residues. Germline-derived CDR1 and CDR2 are SGHRS and YFSETQ. Supplemented by reference TRBV5-1 and TRBJ2-1, the full variable domain reads KAGVTQTPRYLIKTRGQQVTLSCSPISGHRSVSWYQQTPGQGLQFLFEYFSETQRNKGNFPGRFSGRQFSNSRSEMNVSTLELGDSALYLCASRFSKPPYNEQFFGPGTRLTVL.